Following are 29 T cell receptor beta chains from one sample sequenced in a study of T cell changes during pregnancy in multiple sclerosis. Sequenced by immunoSEQ multiplex PCR; TCRdb stores in-frame clones only, minus some. Of 40,000 to 45,000 clones listed, 75% to 90% are singletons. Source: CD4+ T cells from peripheral blood mononuclear cells, taken in the first trimester of pregnancy. Receptor source: a female donor with multiple sclerosis, enrolled in a pregnancy study.

The chain combines TRBV29-1 with TRBJ1-3, with no clear D. V was clipped by 1 base and J by 0 bases, with 10 bases between them. Looked up from germline, CDR1 is SQVTM and CDR2 is ANQGSEA. The CDR3 loop spans 15 amino acids. The DNA of the CDR3 is TGCAGCGTTGAAGGTCAGGCCGTCTCTGGAAACACCATATATTTT. Its protein product is CSVEGQAVSGNTIYF.

V is TRBV7-8 and J is TRBJ2-7, with D tentatively TRBD2 (6 bases). The V end was cut by 5 bases, the J end by 0 bases, with 14 bases between. Germline V gene sequence: CDR1 SGHVS, CDR2 FQNEAQ. The CDR3 extends over 15 amino acids. The CDR3 nucleotides read TGTGCCAGCAGCATCTCCGGGACTTACTCCTACGAGCAGTACTTC. As protein: CASSISGTYSYEQYF.

This chain uses TRBV13 with TRBJ2-1; a weak D match, TRBD2 (5 bases). Looked up from germline, CDR1 is PRHDT and CDR2 is FYEKMQ (reference sequence). The germline V and J ends were trimmed by 5 bases and 0 bases, with 17 bases remaining between them. CDR3 size: 17 residues. This chain's CDR3 is CASSPHRRLSSYNEQFF. In DNA form, the CDR3 reads TGTGCCAGCAGCCCTCATCGGAGGCTGAGCTCCTACAATGAGCAGTTCTTC.

This clone was observed a single time. The chain has TRBV5-1 and TRBJ1-1; tentatively, D is TRBD1 (6 bases). Germline values: CDR1 SGHRS, CDR2 YFSETQ. The CDR3 runs 14 residues. Trimming took 4 bases from V and 5 from J, leaving 15 bases between them. The CDR3 region has the DNA TGCGCCAGCAGCAGGAGCAGGGGTGGGACTGAAGCTTTCTTT. Its translation: CASSRSRGGTEAFF.

The rearrangement joins TRBV18 to TRBJ1-2; 8 bases fit TRBD1. This CDR3 spans 14 amino acids. V trimming: 3 bases; J trimming: 3 bases; junction bases outside the gene matches: 3. Germline CDR1 KGHSH, CDR2 LQKENI. CDR3 nucleotide sequence: TGTGCCAGCTCACCTCTACAGGGGGACTATGGCTACACCTTC. This codes for CASSPLQGDYGYTF.

V is TRBV28 and J is TRBJ1-5; 9 bases align to TRBD1. This CDR3 contains 14 residues. The trim removed 3 bases at V and 5 bases at J, leaving 2 bases unmatched. Germline V gene lookup returns CDR1 MDHEN and CDR2 SYDVKM. The CDR3 loop reads CASSLGQGYQPQHF. The CDR3 DNA is TGTGCCAGCAGTTTGGGACAGGGATATCAGCCCCAGCATTTT.

The V call is TRBV28, the J call TRBJ2-7, with TRBD2 matching 13 bases. The CDR3 covers 14 residues. The trim removed 4 bases at V and 6 bases at J, leaving 3 bases unmatched. Germline V CDR1 and CDR2: MDHEN, SYDVKM. The CDR3 DNA follows: TGTGCCAGCAGTTGGACTAGCGGGAGCGCCGAGCAGTACTTC. As protein: CASSWTSGSAEQYF.

The rearrangement joins TRBV7-2 to TRBJ2-5, with 8 bases matching TRBD2. Losses at the gene ends were 1 base for V and 2 bases for J; bases not matched to a gene: 9. Germline CDR1 reads SGHTA; CDR2 reads FQGNSA. This CDR3 is 17 amino acids long. The CDR3 protein is CASSLVPSTSVQETQYF. The CDR3, as DNA: TGTGCCAGCAGCTTAGTTCCATCGACTAGCGTTCAAGAGACCCAGTACTTC.

The chain links TRBV19 to TRBJ2-2; D unresolved. In germline, CDR1 is LNHDA, CDR2 SQIVND (reference sequence). This CDR3 has 14 amino acids. Trimming took off 8 bases at V and 6 bases at J, with 16 bases between the two ends. CDR3 loop: CASLSPGEAGELFF. Here the CDR3 DNA reads TGTGCCAGTCTCTCTCCCGGTGAGGCCGGGGAGCTGTTTTTT.

The genes are TRBV6-4 and TRBJ2-2, with 8 bases that match TRBD1. The CDR3 is 16 residues long. Trimming took 3 bases from V and 3 from J; bases not matched to a gene: 6. Germline V lookup: CDR1 MRHNA, CDR2 SNTAGT. The CDR3 DNA sequence: TGTGCCAGCAGTGAGGGGGACAGGACGGACACCGGGGAGCTGTTTTTT. Its translation: CASSEGDRTDTGELFF.

The chain joins TRBV7-2 to TRBJ2-1, with D unresolved. CDR1 SGHTA and CDR2 FQGNSA come from the germline V gene. The CDR3 sequence is 15 residues long. The V end was cut by 5 bases, the J end by 0 bases, with 11 bases between. CDR3 residues: CASSLTGDSYNEQFF. In DNA form, the CDR3 reads TGTGCCAGCAGCCTAACCGGAGACTCCTACAATGAGCAGTTCTTC.

V gene TRBV5-1 combines with J gene TRBJ2-2; 7 bases align to TRBD2. This CDR3 has 18 residues. Losses at the gene ends were 7 bases for V and 1 base for J; bases not matched to a gene: 16. The germline V gene encodes CDR1 SGHRS and CDR2 YFSETQ. The CDR3 DNA sequence: TGCGCCAGCCCAAGGGGAGGGTTTGGCGGGATGAACACCGGGGAGCTGTTTTTT. Translation: CASPRGGFGGMNTGELFF.

The chain has TRBV7-6 and TRBJ2-5; D is possibly TRBD2 (5 bases). Germline lookup yields CDR1 SGHVS and CDR2 FNYEAQ. The CDR3 is made up of 13 amino acids. The V end was cut by 6 bases, the J end by 4 bases, with 12 bases between. Here the CDR3 DNA reads TGTGCCAGCAGTGAACGGAGCGGAGAGACCCAGTACTTC. It translates to CASSERSGETQYF.

This chain connects TRBV5-1 to TRBJ2-7; 10 nucleotides agree with TRBD2. After removal of 3 bases from V and 4 bases from J, the junction contained 4 bases not matched to a gene. The CDR3 contains 14 residues. The germline gives CDR1 SGHRS, CDR2 YFSETQ. CDR3 region: CASSSQGLAYEQYF. The CDR3 coding sequence is TGCGCCAGCAGCTCTCAGGGACTAGCGTACGAGCAGTACTTC.

The table lists this clone with a count of one. V gene TRBV5-1 combines with J gene TRBJ2-7; TRBD1 aligns across 10 bases. Trimming at V came to 4 bases and at J to 6 bases, leaving 13 bases not matched to a gene. CDR1 and CDR2 (germline): SGHRS, YFSETQ. CDR3 length equals 16 residues. DNA of the CDR3: TGCGCCAGCAGCGGACTAAGGGACAGGGGTCGGGCCGAGCAGTACTTC. Amino acid sequence: CASSGLRDRGRAEQYF.

The chain is built from TRBV7-8 and TRBJ2-1; 7 nucleotides align to TRBD2. The CDR3 has 15 residues. In germline, CDR1 is SGHVS, CDR2 FQNEAQ. Trimming at V came to 3 bases and at J to 3 bases, leaving 5 bases not matched to a gene. This CDR3 reads CASSFLGTNYNEQFF. CDR3 sequence (DNA): TGTGCCAGCAGCTTTTTGGGGACTAACTACAATGAGCAGTTCTTC.

CDR3 nucleotide sequence: TGCGCCAGCAGCTCAGGTCACACTGAAGCTTTCTTT. Translated: CASSSGHTEAFF. The rearrangement uses TRBV5-1 and TRBJ1-1; D uncertain. V dropped 3 bases and J dropped 3 bases, with 6 bases sitting between them. Germline CDR1 reads SGHRS; CDR2 reads YFSETQ. The CDR3 sequence is 12 residues long.

The chain uses TRBV10-3 and TRBJ2-1; D perhaps matches TRBD2 (6 bases). The CDR3 consists of 16 residues. From germline, CDR1 is ENHRY and CDR2 SYGVKD. The V gene lost 0 bases and the J gene lost 6 bases, with 15 bases spanning the gap. The chain's CDR3 is CAISESGRERFNEQFF. In DNA, the CDR3 is TGTGCCATCAGTGAGTCGGGGCGGGAAAGGTTCAATGAGCAGTTCTTC.

The rearrangement uses TRBV30 and TRBJ2-6; 8 nucleotides agree with TRBD2. The germline CDR1 and CDR2 sequences are GTSNPN and SVGIG (reference sequence). The CDR3 runs to 16 residues. With V trimmed by 7 bases and J by 2 bases, 10 bases remained unmatched. The CDR3 spells CASPTWTSPGANVLTF. In nucleotides, the CDR3 is TGTGCCTCCCCAACCTGGACTAGCCCTGGGGCCAACGTCCTGACTTTC.

The genes are TRBV29-1 and TRBJ1-5, with TRBD1 identical over 9 bases. The CDR3 runs 15 residues. V was clipped by 4 bases and J by 5 bases; unmatched bases: 9. Germline assignment: CDR1 SQVTM and CDR2 ANQGSEA. The CDR3 loop is CSVGLGQGRDQPQHF. The CDR3 DNA is TGCAGCGTTGGGTTGGGACAGGGACGGGATCAGCCCCAGCATTTT.

This chain's CDR3 is CASSVGGGDTIYF. DNA for the CDR3: TGTGCCAGCAGCGTAGGGGGGGGAGACACCATATATTTT. J is TRBJ1-3 and V is TRBV9, with D perhaps matching TRBD1 (5 bases). V lost 0 bases and J 8 bases, leaving 9 bases between the germline ends. Germline V lookup: CDR1 SGDLS, CDR2 YYNGEE. CDR3 length equals 13 residues.

The V gene is TRBV13, the J gene TRBJ2-5; tentative D call: TRBD2 (5 bases). This CDR3 comprises 14 residues. Germline CDR1 reads PRHDT; CDR2 reads FYEKMQ (reference sequence). V was clipped by 5 bases and J by 5 bases, with 15 bases between them. DNA for the CDR3: TGTGCCAGCAGCCCATTTCCCCCGGGGGAGACCCAGTACTTC. Translated: CASSPFPPGETQYF.

The rearrangement uses TRBV25-1 and TRBJ1-5, with 9 bases fitting TRBD1. Per the germline V gene, CDR1 is MGHDK and CDR2 is SYGVNS. The V gene end was trimmed by 4 bases and the J gene end by 4 bases; junction bases not matched to a gene: 8. This CDR3 spans 16 amino acids. In DNA, the CDR3 is TGTGCCAGCAGTGCCACCACAGGGGGCCGGAATCAGCCCCAGCATTTT. It specifies CASSATTGGRNQPQHF.

The table lists this clone with a count of one. The J gene is TRBJ2-1, the V gene TRBV5-1, with TRBD2 matching 9 bases. With V trimmed by 3 bases and J by 7 bases, 11 bases remained unmatched. In germline, CDR1 is SGHRS, CDR2 YFSETQ. The CDR3 contains 16 residues. In DNA form, the CDR3 reads TGCGCCAGCAGCTACTCCCCTAGCGGGGTGGAGAATGAGCAGTTCTTC. Translating it yields CASSYSPSGVENEQFF.

This clone was observed a few times. Relative to the germline gene, one junction end is altered; a read error may explain this. The V call is TRBV7-7, the J call TRBJ1-1; D gene uncertain. There are 13 residues in the CDR3. Germline V CDR1 and CDR2: SSHAT, FNYEAQ (reference sequence). This chain's CDR3 is CASSLQRDTEAFF. In nucleotides, the CDR3 is TGTGCTAGCAGCTTGCAGCGAGACACTGAAGCTTTCTTT.

This clone was observed a single time. The chain combines TRBV18 with TRBJ2-7; 9 bases agree with TRBD2. The CDR3 is 14 residues long. Germline values: CDR1 KGHSH, CDR2 LQKENI. J was trimmed by 2 bases and V by 3 bases; bases with no gene match: 2. The CDR3 region has the DNA TGTGCCAGCTCACCTAGCGGGAGTGCCTACGAGCAGTACTTC. Amino acids: CASSPSGSAYEQYF.

The J gene is TRBJ1-2, the V gene TRBV7-3, with unresolved D. The CDR3 has 13 amino acids. Germline V gene sequence: CDR1 SGHTA, CDR2 FQGTGA. The germline V and J ends were trimmed by 4 bases and 4 bases, with 10 bases remaining between them. The CDR3 loop is CASSSHEGYGYTF. As DNA, the CDR3 is TGTGCCAGCAGCTCACATGAGGGCTATGGCTACACCTTC.

The chain links TRBV5-1 to TRBJ2-1; 9 bases match TRBD2. The V and J ends lost 0 bases and 5 bases, in that order; junction bases with no gene match: 3. The CDR3 contains 15 residues. CDR1 is SGHRS and CDR2 is YFSETQ in the germline V gene. The CDR3 region is CASSLDGTSHNEQFF. The CDR3 DNA reads as TGCGCCAGCAGCTTGGACGGGACTAGCCACAATGAGCAGTTCTTC.

The rearrangement links TRBV30 to TRBJ2-5; possibly TRBD2 for D (6 bases). The CDR3 length is 13 residues. Trimming cost V 0 bases and J 7 bases, with 12 bases left between them. Germline CDR1 is GTSNPN and CDR2 is SVGIG (reference sequence). CDR3: CAWSVLGGATQYF. The CDR3, as DNA: TGTGCCTGGAGTGTATTGGGGGGTGCGACCCAGTACTTC.